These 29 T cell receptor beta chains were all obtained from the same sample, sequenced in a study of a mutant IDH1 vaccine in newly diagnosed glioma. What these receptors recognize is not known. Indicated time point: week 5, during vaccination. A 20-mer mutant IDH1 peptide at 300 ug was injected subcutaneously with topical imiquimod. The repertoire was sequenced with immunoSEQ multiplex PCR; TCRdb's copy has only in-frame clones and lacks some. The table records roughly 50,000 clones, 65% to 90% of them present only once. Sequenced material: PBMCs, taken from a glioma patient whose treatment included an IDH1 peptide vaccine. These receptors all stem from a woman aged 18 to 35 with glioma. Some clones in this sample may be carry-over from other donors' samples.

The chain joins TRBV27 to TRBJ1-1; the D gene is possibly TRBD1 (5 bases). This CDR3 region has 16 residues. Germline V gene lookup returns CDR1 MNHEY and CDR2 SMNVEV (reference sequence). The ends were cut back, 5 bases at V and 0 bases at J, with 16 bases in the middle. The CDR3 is CASSPRAGRLNTEAFF. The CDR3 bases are TGTGCCAGCAGTCCCCGGGCAGGGCGGTTGAACACTGAAGCTTTCTTT.

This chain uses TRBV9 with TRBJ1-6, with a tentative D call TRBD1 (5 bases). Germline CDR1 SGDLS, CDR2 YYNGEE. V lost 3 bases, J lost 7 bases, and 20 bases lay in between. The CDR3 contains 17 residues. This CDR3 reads CASSAHKRQPLNSPLHF. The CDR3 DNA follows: TGTGCCAGCAGCGCACATAAACGACAGCCTCTCAATTCACCCCTCCACTTT. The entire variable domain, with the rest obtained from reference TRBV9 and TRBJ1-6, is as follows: DSGVTQTPKHLITATGQRVTLRCSPRSGDLSVYWYQQSLDQGLQFLIQYYNGEERAKGNILERFSAQQFPDLHSELNLSSLELGDSALYFCASSAHKRQPLNSPLHFGNGTRLTVT.

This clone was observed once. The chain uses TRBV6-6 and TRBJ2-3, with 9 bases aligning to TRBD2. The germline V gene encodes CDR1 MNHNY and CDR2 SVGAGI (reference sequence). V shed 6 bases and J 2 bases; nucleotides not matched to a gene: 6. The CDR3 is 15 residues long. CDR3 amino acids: CASRETSGYTDTQYF. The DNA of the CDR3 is TGTGCCAGCAGGGAGACTAGCGGATACACAGATACGCAGTATTTT.

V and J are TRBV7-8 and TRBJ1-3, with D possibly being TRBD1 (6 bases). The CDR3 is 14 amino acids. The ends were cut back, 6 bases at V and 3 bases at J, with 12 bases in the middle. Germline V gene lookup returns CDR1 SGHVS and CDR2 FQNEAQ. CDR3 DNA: TGTGCCAGCAGGGAAACAGGGCATGGAAACACCATATATTTT. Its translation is CASRETGHGNTIYF.

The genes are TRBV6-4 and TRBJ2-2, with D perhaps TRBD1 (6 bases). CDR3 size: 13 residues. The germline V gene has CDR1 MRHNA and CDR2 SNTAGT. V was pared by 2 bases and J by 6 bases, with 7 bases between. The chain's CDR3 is CASSDGGAGELFF. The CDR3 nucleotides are TGTGCCAGCAGTGACGGGGGCGCCGGGGAGCTGTTTTTT.

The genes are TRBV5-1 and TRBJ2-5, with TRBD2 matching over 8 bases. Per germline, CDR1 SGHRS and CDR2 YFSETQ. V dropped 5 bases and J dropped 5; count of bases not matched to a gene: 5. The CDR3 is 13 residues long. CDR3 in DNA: TGCGCCAGCAGGGCGGGGGGAGTGGAGACCCAGTACTTC. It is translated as CASRAGGVETQYF.

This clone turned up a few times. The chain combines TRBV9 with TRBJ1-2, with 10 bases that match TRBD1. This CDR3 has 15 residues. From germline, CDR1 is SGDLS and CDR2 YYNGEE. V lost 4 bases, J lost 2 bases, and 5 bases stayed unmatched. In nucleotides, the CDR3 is TGTGCCAGCAGCCCCGGGGACAGGGGAAACTATGGCTACACCTTC. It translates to CASSPGDRGNYGYTF.

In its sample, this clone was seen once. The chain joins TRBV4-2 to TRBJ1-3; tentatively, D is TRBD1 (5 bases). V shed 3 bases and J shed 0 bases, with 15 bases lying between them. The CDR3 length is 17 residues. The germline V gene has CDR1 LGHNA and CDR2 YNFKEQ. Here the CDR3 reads CASSQGPPSLSGNTIYF. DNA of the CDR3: TGTGCCAGCAGCCAGGGACCTCCATCGCTCTCTGGAAACACCATATATTTT.

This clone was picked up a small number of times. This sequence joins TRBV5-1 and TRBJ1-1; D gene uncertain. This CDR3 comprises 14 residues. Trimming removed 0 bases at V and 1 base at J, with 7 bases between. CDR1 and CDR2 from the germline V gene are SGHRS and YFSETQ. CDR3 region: CASSLGQTNTEAFF. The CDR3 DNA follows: TGCGCCAGCAGCTTGGGACAAACGAACACTGAAGCTTTCTTT.

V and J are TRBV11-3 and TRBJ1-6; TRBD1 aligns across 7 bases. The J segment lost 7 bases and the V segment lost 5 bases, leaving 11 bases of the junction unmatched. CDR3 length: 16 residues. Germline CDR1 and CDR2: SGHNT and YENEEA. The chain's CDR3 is CASSDQRQGWNSPLHF. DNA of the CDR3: TGTGCCAGCAGCGACCAGCGACAGGGTTGGAATTCACCCCTCCACTTT.

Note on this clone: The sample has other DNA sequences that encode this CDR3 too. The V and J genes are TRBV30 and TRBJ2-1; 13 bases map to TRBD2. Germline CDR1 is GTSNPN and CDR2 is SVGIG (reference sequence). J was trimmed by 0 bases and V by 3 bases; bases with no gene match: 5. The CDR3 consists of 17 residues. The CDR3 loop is CAWRRLAGGSSYNEQFF. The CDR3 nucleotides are TGTGCCTGGAGAAGACTAGCGGGGGGCAGCTCCTACAATGAGCAGTTCTTC.

CDR3 residues: CASSQDRGLSGANVLTF. The DNA for the CDR3 is TGTGCCAGCAGCCAGGACAGGGGGCTAAGTGGGGCCAACGTCCTGACTTTC. V and J are TRBV14 and TRBJ2-6; 11 bases are shared with TRBD1. Germline V gene data show CDR1 as SGHDN and CDR2 as FVKESK. V lost 3 bases, J lost 3 bases, and 4 bases stayed unmatched. The CDR3 consists of 17 residues.

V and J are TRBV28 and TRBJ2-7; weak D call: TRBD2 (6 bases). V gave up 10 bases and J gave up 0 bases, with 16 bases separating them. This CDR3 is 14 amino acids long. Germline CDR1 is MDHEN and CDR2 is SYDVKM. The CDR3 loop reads CAIRGKRSSYEQYF. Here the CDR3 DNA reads TGTGCCATACGGGGGAAGCGTTCCTCCTACGAGCAGTACTTC.

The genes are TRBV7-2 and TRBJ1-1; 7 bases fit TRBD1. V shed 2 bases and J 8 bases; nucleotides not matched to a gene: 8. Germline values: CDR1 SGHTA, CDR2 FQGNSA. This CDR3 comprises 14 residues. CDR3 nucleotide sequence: TGTGCCAGCAGCTTAAGCAGGGGGAGCACAGAAGCTTTCTTT. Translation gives CASSLSRGSTEAFF.

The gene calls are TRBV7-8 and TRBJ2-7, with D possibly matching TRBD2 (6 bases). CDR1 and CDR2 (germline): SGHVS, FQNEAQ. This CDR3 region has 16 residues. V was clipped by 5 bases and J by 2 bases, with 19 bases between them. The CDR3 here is CASSKEGTPKPYEQYF. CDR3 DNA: TGTGCCAGCAGCAAAGAGGGGACTCCTAAACCCTACGAGCAGTACTTC.

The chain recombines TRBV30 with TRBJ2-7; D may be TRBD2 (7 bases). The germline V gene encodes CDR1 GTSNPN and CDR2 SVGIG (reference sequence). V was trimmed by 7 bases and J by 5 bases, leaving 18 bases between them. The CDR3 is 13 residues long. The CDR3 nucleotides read TGTGCCTCGCTCCGGGGGGCGCTCAACGAGCAGTACTTC. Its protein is CASLRGALNEQYF.

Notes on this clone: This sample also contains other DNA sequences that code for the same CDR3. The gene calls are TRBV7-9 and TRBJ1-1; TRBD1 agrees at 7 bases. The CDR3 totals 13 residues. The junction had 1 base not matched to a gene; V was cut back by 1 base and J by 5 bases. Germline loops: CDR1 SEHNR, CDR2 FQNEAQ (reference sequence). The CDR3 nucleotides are TGTGCCAGCAGCTTAGGGACAGGTACTGAAGCTTTCTTT. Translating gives CASSLGTGTEAFF.

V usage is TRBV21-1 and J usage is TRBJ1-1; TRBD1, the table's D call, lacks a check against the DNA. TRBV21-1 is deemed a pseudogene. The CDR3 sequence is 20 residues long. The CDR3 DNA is TGTGCCAGCAGCAAAGTGTTTGTTGTGACAGAGGATGTGGTGAACACTGAAGCTTTCTTT. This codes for CASSKVFVVTEDVVNTEAFF.

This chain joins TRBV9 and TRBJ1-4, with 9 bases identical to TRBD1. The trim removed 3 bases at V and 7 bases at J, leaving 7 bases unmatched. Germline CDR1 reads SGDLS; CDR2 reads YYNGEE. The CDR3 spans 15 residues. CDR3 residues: CASSATGTGSEKLFF. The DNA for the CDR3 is TGTGCCAGCAGCGCAACCGGGACAGGGAGTGAAAAACTGTTTTTT.

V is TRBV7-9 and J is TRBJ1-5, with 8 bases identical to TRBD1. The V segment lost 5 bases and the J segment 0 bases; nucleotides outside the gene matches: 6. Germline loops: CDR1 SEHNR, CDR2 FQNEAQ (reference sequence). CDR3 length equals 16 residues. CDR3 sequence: CASSLTGGYSNQPQHF. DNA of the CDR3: TGTGCCAGCAGCCTAACAGGGGGGTATAGCAATCAGCCCCAGCATTTT. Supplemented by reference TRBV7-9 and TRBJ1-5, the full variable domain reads DTGVSQNPRHKITKRGQNVTFRCDPISEHNRLYWYRQTLGQGPEFLTYFQNEAQLEKSRLLSDRFSAERPKGSFSTLEIQRTEQGDSAMYLCASSLTGGYSNQPQHFGDGTRLSIL.

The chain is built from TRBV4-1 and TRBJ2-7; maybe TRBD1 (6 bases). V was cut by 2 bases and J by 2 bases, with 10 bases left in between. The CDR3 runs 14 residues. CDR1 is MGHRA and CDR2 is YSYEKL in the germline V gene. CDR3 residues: CASSQLQGTYEQYF. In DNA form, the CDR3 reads TGCGCCAGCAGCCAACTACAGGGTACCTACGAGCAGTACTTC.

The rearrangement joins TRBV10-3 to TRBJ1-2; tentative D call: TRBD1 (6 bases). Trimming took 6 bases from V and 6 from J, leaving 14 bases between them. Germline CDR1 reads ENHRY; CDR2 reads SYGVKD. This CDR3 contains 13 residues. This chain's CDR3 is CAISEQGGNGYTF. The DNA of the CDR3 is TGTGCCATCAGCGAACAGGGCGGGAATGGCTACACCTTC.

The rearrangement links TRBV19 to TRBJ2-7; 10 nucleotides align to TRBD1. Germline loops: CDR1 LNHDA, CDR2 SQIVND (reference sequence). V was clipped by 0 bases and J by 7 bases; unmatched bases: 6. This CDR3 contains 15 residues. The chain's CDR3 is CASSIEGTGAGEQYF. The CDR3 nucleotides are TGTGCCAGTAGTATAGAAGGGACAGGGGCGGGGGAGCAGTACTTC.

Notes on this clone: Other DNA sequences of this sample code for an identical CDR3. Here the CDR3 DNA reads TGCGCCAGCAGCTCCCCACAGGAGACCCAGTACTTC. This sequence encodes CASSSPQETQYF. The chain couples TRBV5-1 to TRBJ2-5; D call uncertain. Trimming pared 3 bases from V and 5 bases from J, leaving 8 bases between. This CDR3 spans 12 amino acids. Germline V gene lookup returns CDR1 SGHRS and CDR2 YFSETQ.

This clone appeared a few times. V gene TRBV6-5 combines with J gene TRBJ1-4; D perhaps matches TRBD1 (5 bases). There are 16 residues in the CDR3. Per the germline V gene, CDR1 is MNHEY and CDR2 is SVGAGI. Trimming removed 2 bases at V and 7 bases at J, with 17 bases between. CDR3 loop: CASSYKPSGGVEKLFF. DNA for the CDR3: TGTGCCAGCAGTTACAAGCCCAGTGGGGGAGTTGAAAAACTGTTTTTT.

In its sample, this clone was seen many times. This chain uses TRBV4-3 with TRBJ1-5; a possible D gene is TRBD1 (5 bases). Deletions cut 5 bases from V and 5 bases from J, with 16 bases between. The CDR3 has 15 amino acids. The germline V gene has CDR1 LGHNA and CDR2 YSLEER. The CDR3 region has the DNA TGCGCCAGCAGCACTAGCGGGACTGACTATCAGCCCCAGCATTTT. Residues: CASSTSGTDYQPQHF.

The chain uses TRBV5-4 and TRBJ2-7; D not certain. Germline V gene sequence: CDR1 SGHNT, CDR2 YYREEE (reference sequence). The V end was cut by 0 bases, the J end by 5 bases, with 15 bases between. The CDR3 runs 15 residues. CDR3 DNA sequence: TGTGCCAGCAGCTTGGAGTTGGCCACAAACCACGAGCAGTACTTC. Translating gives CASSLELATNHEQYF.

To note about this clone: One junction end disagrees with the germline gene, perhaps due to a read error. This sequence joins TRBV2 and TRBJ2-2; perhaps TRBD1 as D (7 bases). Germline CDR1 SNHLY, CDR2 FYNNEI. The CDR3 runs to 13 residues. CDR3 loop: CASREGAAGELVF. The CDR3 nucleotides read TGTGCCAGCAGGGAGGGGGCTGCCGGGGAGCTGGTTTTT.

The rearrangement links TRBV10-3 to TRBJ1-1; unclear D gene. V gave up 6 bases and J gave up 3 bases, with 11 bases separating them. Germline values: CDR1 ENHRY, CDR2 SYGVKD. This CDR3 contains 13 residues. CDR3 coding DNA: TGTGCCATCAGCCCGACCGGGGACACTGAAGCTTTCTTT. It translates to CAISPTGDTEAFF.